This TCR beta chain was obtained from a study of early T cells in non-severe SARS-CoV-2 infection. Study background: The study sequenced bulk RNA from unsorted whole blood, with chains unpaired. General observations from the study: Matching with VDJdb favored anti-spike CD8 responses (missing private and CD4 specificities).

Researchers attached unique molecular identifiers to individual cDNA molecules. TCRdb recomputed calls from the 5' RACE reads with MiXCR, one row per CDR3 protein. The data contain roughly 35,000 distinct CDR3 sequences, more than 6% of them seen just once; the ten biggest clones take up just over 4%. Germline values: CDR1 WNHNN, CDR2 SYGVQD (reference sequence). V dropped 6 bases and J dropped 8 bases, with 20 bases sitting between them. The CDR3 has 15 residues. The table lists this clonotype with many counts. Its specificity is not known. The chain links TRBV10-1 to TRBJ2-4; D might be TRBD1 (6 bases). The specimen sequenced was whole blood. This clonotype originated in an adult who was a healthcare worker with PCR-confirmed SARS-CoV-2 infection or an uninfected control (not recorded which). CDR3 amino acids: CASSKGEAAGDIQYF. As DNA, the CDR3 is TGCGCCAGCAGCAAGGGAGAGGCGGCAGGGGACATTCAGTACTTC.